This is a list of T cell receptor beta chains from one sample in a study of T cells in Graves' hyperthyroidism and ophthalmopathy. One entry per CDR3 protein results from TCRdb running MiXCR on the multiplex PCR reads. The sample holds some 320,000 distinct CDR3 sequences; roughly an eighth are singletons and the top ten take roughly 33%. The source material was blood. The receptor source for this set is a woman aged 40 to 50 with Graves' ophthalmopathy. Each CDR3 is given with its conserved first and last residue.

>TRBJ1-5|TRBV11-3
CASSSGQGKPQHF
>TRBJ2-1|TRBV2
CASSEAPGGPGEQFF
>TRBJ1-5|TRBV2
CASRELTGGASNQPQHF
>TRBJ2-5|TRBV2
CASSEGTVQETQYF
>TRBJ2-5|TRBV6-5
CASSYSIVAGGLETQYF
>TRBJ2-2|TRBV24-1
CATSDPGDTGELFF
>TRBJ2-5|TRBV12-3/TRBV12-4
CASSLRGIQRETQYF
>TRBJ2-3|TRBV12-3/TRBV12-4
CASSFGAGITDTQYF
>TRBJ1-4|TRBV20-1
CSASLGNWDELFF
>TRBJ2-5|TRBV10-1
CASSDASGTQYF
>TRBJ2-3|TRBV4-2
CASSQFSWGNTDTQYF
>TRBJ2-7|TRBV5-6
CASSPWGQIYEQYF
>TRBJ1-1|TRBV12-3/TRBV12-4
CASGGTGAFMNTEAFF
>TRBJ2-2|TRBV19
CASSIKGAGELFF
>TRBJ2-1|TRBV28
CASSQPPSNRDNEQFF
>TRBJ2-5|TRBV28
CASSLWTTGEETQYF
>TRBJ1-3|TRBV9
CASSARQVNANTIYF
>TRBJ2-3|TRBV7-8
CASSLPSAGGRDTDTQYF
>TRBJ1-1|TRBV10-3
CAISDLTGGTEAFF
>TRBJ1-4|TRBV20-1
CSASSDRRKSSGEKLFF
>TRBJ2-3|TRBV12-3/TRBV12-4
CASSFNAGGSRTDTQYF
>TRBJ2-2|TRBV30
CACKPNTGELFF
>TRBJ2-3|TRBV24-1
CATSGRTRGRTDTQYF
>TRBJ1-6|TRBV5-5
CASSLGGQSSYNSPLHF
>TRBJ2-2|TRBV3-1
CASSQEVRGGELFF
>TRBJ1-6|TRBV5-1
CASSLEGSRRNSPLHF
>TRBJ1-2|TRBV29-1
CSVRGEGGPNYGYTF
>TRBJ2-7|TRBV2
CASSFSTRGGTYEQYF
>TRBJ1-5|TRBV19
CASSIDSEEPQHF
>TRBJ2-5|TRBV6-5
CASSRLSSGAEIGGTQYF
>TRBJ2-7|TRBV11-1
CASSLGQKVYEQYF
>TRBJ1-1|TRBV6-1
CASSTRTAVGGMNTEAFF
>TRBJ2-5|TRBV24-1
CATSDFPSGGPTQKMGTQYF
>TRBJ1-2|TRBV6-1
CASSEGVRGYGYTF
>TRBJ2-4|TRBV10-3
CAIGGDAAKNIQYF
>TRBJ2-7|TRBV5-1
CASSWGDTRSYEQYF
>TRBJ1-1|TRBV2
CASSAGPSENTEAFF
>TRBJ1-4|TRBV5-5
CASSLDLANEKLFF
>TRBJ1-2|TRBV5-6
CASSLKRFGGYTF
>TRBJ2-5|TRBV11-2
CASSLRSSGGSETQYF
>TRBJ2-2|TRBV6-6
CASSYSRAPNTGELFF
>TRBJ2-7|TRBV29-1
CSVEVGAPGQYF